This T cell receptor beta chain was recorded in a study of blood T cell repertoires in COVID-19. Study in general: Sites in the United States, Italy and Spain provided acute and convalescent COVID-19 samples. Sources were T cells, B-cell-depleted T cells, or PBMCs; the material itself was cDNA or gDNA.

Authors' analysis steps: Amplifying reference gene primers gave estimates of nucleated cell counts. The method was immunoSEQ multiplex PCR; TCRdb's version includes in-frame clones alone and lacks a portion of them. Clone size and the V and J calls come from that table; the DNA yielded D and trimming. The repertoire holds around 76,000 clones, with roughly 89% as singletons. The table lists this clone with a few counts. Per the germline V gene, CDR1 is LGHNA and CDR2 is YSLEER. V lost 2 bases and J lost 4, with 11 bases in between. The CDR3 consists of 15 residues. The chain links TRBV4-3 to TRBJ2-2, with D perhaps matching TRBD2 (6 bases). This TCR derives from a human donor in a cohort sampled during active COVID-19. The sample taken for sequencing was peripheral blood. The CDR3 loop is CASSQRLVFTGELFF. In nucleotides, the CDR3 is TGCGCCAGCAGCCAACGACTAGTATTCACCGGGGAGCTGTTTTTT.